This TCR beta chain was captured in a study of T cell responses to AZD1222 COVID-19 vaccine. Study outcomes and limitations: Repertoires were obtained only post-peak T cell response. The study found Spike-specific TCR breadth and depth rose after two AZD1222 doses. Spike was spanned by vaccine-associated CD4 TCRs, which were dominant at 160-218 and 743-854.

Points on this clone: Its antigen is still unknown.

Method: immunoSEQ multiplex PCR; TCRdb's copy keeps in-frame clones and lacks some. The sample lists roughly 250,000 clones, 90% to 95% occurring once. Germline CDR1 and CDR2: MGHRA and YSYEKL. The CDR3 loop spans 15 amino acids. V was pared by 8 bases and J by 0 bases, with 8 bases of the junction left unmatched. This specimen was peripheral blood, taken on day 0 of AZD1222 vaccination. The rearrangement joins TRBV4-1 to TRBJ2-3; 7 bases align to TRBD2. The TCR comes from an adult in good health. The CDR3 loop is CASSRREGSTDTQYF. CDR3 in DNA: TGCGCCAGCTCCCGGAGGGAGGGGAGCACAGATACGCAGTATTTT.